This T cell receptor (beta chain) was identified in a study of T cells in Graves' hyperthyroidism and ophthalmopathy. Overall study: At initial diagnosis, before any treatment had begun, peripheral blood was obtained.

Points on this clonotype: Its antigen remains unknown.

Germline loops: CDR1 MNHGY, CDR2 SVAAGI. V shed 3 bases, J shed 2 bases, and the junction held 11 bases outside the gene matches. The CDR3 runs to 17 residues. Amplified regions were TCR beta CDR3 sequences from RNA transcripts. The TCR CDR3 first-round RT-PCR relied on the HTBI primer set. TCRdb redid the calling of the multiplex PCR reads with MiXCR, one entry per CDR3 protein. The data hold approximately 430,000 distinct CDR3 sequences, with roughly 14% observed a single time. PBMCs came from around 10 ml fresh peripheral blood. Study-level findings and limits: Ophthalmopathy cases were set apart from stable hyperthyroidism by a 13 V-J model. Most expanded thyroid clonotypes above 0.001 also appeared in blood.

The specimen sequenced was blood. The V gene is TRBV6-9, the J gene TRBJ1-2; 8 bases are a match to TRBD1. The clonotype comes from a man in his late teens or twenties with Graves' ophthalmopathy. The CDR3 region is CASSYRTGSLSNYGYTF. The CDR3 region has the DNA TGTGCCAGCAGTTACAGGACAGGGAGCCTTAGCAACTATGGCTACACCTTC.